This T cell receptor (beta chain) was recorded in a study of T cells in Graves' hyperthyroidism and ophthalmopathy. Study overall: At initial diagnosis, before any treatment had begun, peripheral blood was obtained.

Amplified regions were TCR beta CDR3 sequences from RNA transcripts. The primer set for the first-round RT-PCR of the TCR CDR3 was HTBI. From the multiplex PCR reads, TCRdb called clonotypes with MiXCR, one entry per CDR3 protein. The table shows roughly 300,000 distinct CDR3 sequences, with over 20% occurring only once. This clonotype was counted between two and nine times. Hyperthyroidism in the patients, aged 18 to 65, was newly diagnosed and under 2 months in duration. Exclusion of a patient resulted from uncontrolled infection, other autoimmune disease, pregnancy or lactation. This CDR3 spans 14 amino acids. CDR1 is MGHRA, CDR2 YSYEKL, per germline. Trimming stripped 3 bases from V and 0 bases from J, with 9 bases between.

The chain has TRBV4-1 and TRBJ2-7; the D gene could be TRBD1 or TRBD2 (5 bases each). This receptor was obtained from a woman aged 45-59 years with Graves' hyperthyroidism. Source material: blood. CDR3 amino acids: CASSQDGASYEQYF. For the CDR3, the DNA is TGCGCCAGCAGCCAGGACGGGGCCTCCTACGAGCAGTACTTC.